This T cell receptor (beta chain) is drawn from a study of T cell responses to AZD1222 COVID-19 vaccine (dated by TCRdb to about 2021). Some background on the complete study: A total of approximately 230 trial participants underwent TCR sequencing, of whom 207 received two doses of AZD1222 and about 25 received two doses of the MenACWY control vaccine. Trial participants were enrolled into age subgroups of 18-55, 56-69 and 70-plus years, which contained about 150, 27 and 61 TCR-sequenced participants, respectively.

The CDR3 numbers 15 residues from cysteine through phenylalanine. Just CDR3 DNA is preserved here, 45 bases in frame from base 1. V gives up 6 bases and J gives up 1 base, and the segment between their germline ends measures 15 bases. CDR1 and CDR2 are drawn from the germline V gene: KGHSH, LQKENI. The CDR3 regions of human TCRbeta chains were analyzed by immunosequencing. Under the source paper's analysis protocol: TCRs in the repertoires were matched against a reference library of SARS-CoV-2-specific TCRs that had been generated with the MIRA antigen-specificity platform. Breadth was defined as the fraction of unique TCRs that were SARS-CoV-2-associated, and depth was defined as the fraction of total T cells that were SARS-CoV-2-associated. Using the MIRA data, each spike-specific TCR was assigned both to the spike region to which the TCR was reactive and to a CD4 or CD8 class. Log10-transformed breadth and depth values were compared by one-way ANOVA with Sidak's multiple comparisons tests. In its TCRdb copy, this immuneACCESS table keeps in-frame sequences only and misses some clones. Where compared with another copy, unresolved V genes explain less than half of these, and the others have no known cause. V and J calls and clone size are as listed in that table; D and trimming were resolved from the DNA. The sample data list over 150,000 clones, and 90% to 95% of these were observed just once. The top ten hold around 1% of the sample.

The time point label here, explained by the study, means: about 28 days (+/-7) after the second vaccine dose. The treatment or condition label of this sample denotes: meningococcal conjugate vaccine given as trial control. Samples from vaccinated people were obtained from the UK trials COV001 and COV002, which included a single-blind randomized controlled phase 2/3 trial of AZD1222 (ChAdOx1 nCoV-19) in healthy adults. Trial participant PBMC samples were collected at day 0 and day 28 after the second dose for TCRbeta chain sequencing. As to this clone: Its antigen is currently not known. There are no base qualities to consult, and no much larger clone falls within one base.

Study-wide conclusions, independent of this receptor: Conclusions about previously exposed vaccinees are limited because only five or six AZD1222 recipients were SARS-CoV-2 seropositive at baseline. Epitopes outside the regions mutated in the B.1.351 and B.1.1.7 variants were reportedly recognized by nearly half of the unique spike-specific TCRs. Most participants were white British and females outnumbered males, and the authors suggested that clonal diversity may have been underestimated. Vaccine-associated CD4 TCRs spanned the whole spike protein, with dominant responses in regions 160-218 and 743-854. Because no samples from the day 14 peak response were available, repertoires could be characterized only after the peak T cell response. The 56-69-year group was small, and its depth increase did not reach significance, likely because of low power. After two AZD1222 doses, both the breadth and the depth of spike-specific TCRs were significantly higher than at day 0 and than in MenACWY recipients.

The starting material was peripheral blood, obtained 28 days after the second dose of the MenACWY control vaccine. The V and J segments used are TRBV18 and TRBJ1-1; the D gene is not confidently resolved. The TCR comes from an adult who received the MenACWY meningococcal vaccine as a control. The CDR3 region: CASSRGAGSNTEAFF. The nucleotide sequence reads as follows: TGTGCCAGCTCCCGGGGAGCGGGGTCGAACACTGAAGCTTTCTTT. Joined to the reference TRBV18 and TRBJ1-1 proteins, this CDR3 gives the full variable domain: NAGVMQNPRHLVRRRGQEARLRCSPMKGHSHVYWYRQLPEEGLKFMVYLQKENIIDESGMPKERFSAEFPKEGPSILRIQQVVRGDSAAYFCASSRGAGSNTEAFFGQGTRLTVV.